This paragraph reports one T cell receptor beta chain. The entry originates in a study of CD8+ T cells in alopecia areata. As for the study in general: Treatment of the treated patients consisted of oral tofacitinib, 5 to 10 mg twice daily.

Investigators isolated RNA and reverse transcribed it into cDNA to act as the sequencing template. TCRdb's copy holds only in-frame clones and misses some; the assay was immunoSEQ multiplex PCR. The sample has 7,000 or so clones; around 60% are singletons. The germline CDR1 and CDR2 sequences are MGHRA and YSYEKL. The CDR3 is 15 residues long. V lost 1 base and J lost 5, with 14 bases in between. Specimens obtained from alopecia areata patients comprised lesional scalp punch biopsies and peripheral blood. The source of this sequence is a human donor with alopecia areata. V is TRBV4-1 and J is TRBJ1-1; D may be TRBD1 (5 bases). The specimen was skin, collected at week 0. CDR3 amino acids: CASSQGGTIRTEAFF. The CDR3 DNA is TGCGCCAGCAGCCAAGGGGGGACTATCCGAACTGAAGCTTTCTTT.